The rows below give T cell receptor beta chains drawn from one sample of a study of blood T cell repertoires in COVID-19. Method: immunoSEQ multiplex PCR; TCRdb's copy keeps in-frame clones and lacks some. The data hold about 320,000 clones, with 86% observed a single time. Sequenced material: peripheral blood. Receptor source: a woman in her forties or fifties with acute or convalescent COVID-19. CDR3s include the opening cysteine and the closing phenylalanine or tryptophan. The D gene is left open where the match is weak.

V gene	J gene	D gene	CDR3 protein
TRBV7-2	TRBJ2-2	-	CASSLVRSGELFF
TRBV19	TRBJ2-7	TRBD1	CASSRGTGLHEQYF
TRBV7-8	TRBJ1-1	-	CASSLLVGAKTEAFF
TRBV24-1	TRBJ2-3	-	CATSDLQLSTDTQYF
TRBV27	TRBJ2-5	-	CARGGGLAGETQYF
TRBV28	TRBJ2-1	TRBD1	CASSGPDRGDEQFF
TRBV7-2	TRBJ1-1	-	CASSFRETEAFF
TRBV9	TRBJ1-5	TRBD1	CASSEGTGELGQPQHF
TRBV5-1	TRBJ2-2	TRBD2	CASSFRPRTGLAEYTGELFF
TRBV9	TRBJ2-1	-	CASSPKNLNYLYNEQFF
TRBV3-1/TRBV3-2	TRBJ1-2	TRBD1	CASSPADRGHGYTF
TRBV7-9	TRBJ2-1	-	CAYAWGLADYNEQFF
TRBV5-1	TRBJ2-7	-	CASSLVEGTREQYF
TRBV19	TRBJ2-2	TRBD1	CATRQGGTGELFF
TRBV6-2/TRBV6-3	TRBJ2-2	-	CASSYSRADTGELFF
TRBV5-4	TRBJ2-1	-	CASSVRYGSKQFF
TRBV30	TRBJ2-7	-	CAWSRGRYEQYF
TRBV9	TRBJ2-3	-	CASSVAGVDTQYF
TRBV18	TRBJ1-3	TRBD1	CASSNYGGTGLGNTIYF
TRBV2	TRBJ2-1	-	CASRRIVNEQFF
TRBV24-1	TRBJ2-7	-	CATSESGTPTDEQYF
TRBV28	TRBJ2-1	-	CASSFSINEQFF
TRBV5-1	TRBJ2-7	-	CASSLATEIYEQYF
TRBV27	TRBJ2-1	-	CASSLMAGSFNEQFF
TRBV3-1/TRBV3-2	TRBJ2-7	-	CASSPTTGSYEQYF
TRBV7-7	TRBJ2-7	-	CASSFASNYEQYF
TRBV4-3	TRBJ2-7	-	CASSQDSRTYEQYF
TRBV7-9	TRBJ2-1	TRBD2	CASSLVGWDYTYNEQFF
TRBV7-3	TRBJ2-6	TRBD1	CASSLKGGDRENSGANVLTF
TRBV3-1/TRBV3-2	TRBJ1-2	TRBD1	CASSPTGGADGYTF
TRBV25-1	TRBJ1-1	TRBD1	CASSELGTGGTEAFF
TRBV5-1	TRBJ2-5	-	CASSLGGGEETQYF
TRBV28	TRBJ1-5	-	CASSDMDRISNQPQHF
TRBV6-5	TRBJ2-1	TRBD1	CASPRGQGGYNEQFF
TRBV19	TRBJ1-2	TRBD1	CASTVKTGGFNYGYTF
TRBV2	TRBJ2-7	TRBD1	CASSGWAGGSYEQYF
TRBV5-1	TRBJ1-3	TRBD1	CASSGQGASRAGNTIYF
TRBV4-2	TRBJ1-2	TRBD1	CASSPGTGEGYTF
TRBV18	TRBJ2-7	TRBD2	CASSPGGPGLGPSDYEQYF
TRBV10-3	TRBJ1-1	-	CAIRTDLNTEAFF
TRBV28	TRBJ2-5	-	CASSPQETQYF
TRBV29-1	TRBJ1-4	-	CSVKDSKNEKLFF
TRBV7-2	TRBJ1-5	-	CASSLEAGPYSNQPQHF
TRBV5-1	TRBJ2-7	-	CASSLDPSSYEQYF
TRBV5-4	TRBJ2-1	-	CASSMIADSDYNEQFF
TRBV3-1/TRBV3-2	TRBJ2-7	-	CASSQTRIYEQYF
TRBV7-9	TRBJ2-1	TRBD2	CASSLRKGLAENNEQFF
TRBV7-9	TRBJ2-6	-	CASSSARGFSGANVLTF
TRBV5-1	TRBJ2-5	TRBD2	CASSFGTIQSQETQYF
TRBV5-1	TRBJ1-2	-	CASSGRPGEFYGYTF
TRBV3-1/TRBV3-2	TRBJ1-1	-	CASSQLETEAFF
TRBV5-3	TRBJ2-2	TRBD1	CARSAGQGNTGELFF
TRBV5-6	TRBJ1-2	TRBD1	CASSWETGGENGYTF
TRBV14	TRBJ2-7	-	CASSPYSGREQYF
TRBV6-5	TRBJ1-5	TRBD1	CASGQGVDQPQHF
TRBV28	TRBJ2-3	-	CASSPRLGGTDTQYF
TRBV6-2/TRBV6-3	TRBJ2-7	-	CASSTNRGRSYEQYF
TRBV4-3	TRBJ1-6	-	CASSQDLGNSPLHF
TRBV18	TRBJ2-3	TRBD1	CASSPRGQGGTDTQYF
TRBV6-5	TRBJ2-1	TRBD1	CASRGTALYNEQFF